This passage covers 3 T cell receptor beta chains from one sample sequenced in a study of T-cell memory formation after mild COVID-19. Each CDR3 protein gets one entry after TCRdb re-called the 5' RACE reads with MiXCR. The sample contains about 260,000 distinct CDR3 sequences, roughly 8.2% of which appear only once. Sample: PBMCs or a T cell subset sorted from them (not recorded which). The receptor set was obtained from a man aged 18 to 35 who had mild COVID-19 (a few samples of this study predate the infection). Cell type and time point are not known.

This clonotype was observed many times. V usage is TRBV12-3 or TRBV12-4 and J usage is TRBJ2-7; TRBD1 agrees at 7 bases. The CDR3 has 14 residues. The trim removed 6 bases at V and 3 bases at J, leaving 8 bases unmatched. CDR3 sequence reads: CASSRTGYNYEQYF. The CDR3 nucleotides are TGTGCCAGCAGCAGGACAGGCTATAACTACGAGCAGTACTTC.

This clonotype was seen a handful of times. The chain couples TRBV12-3 or TRBV12-4 to TRBJ1-2, with D perhaps matching TRBD1 (6 bases). The V end was cut by 4 bases, the J end by 4 bases, with 10 bases between. The CDR3 is made up of 13 amino acids. The CDR3 loop is CASSYPGVYGYTF. The DNA for the CDR3 is TGTGCCAGCAGTTACCCAGGGGTCTATGGCTACACCTTC.

The V gene is TRBV20-1, the J gene TRBJ2-6; D remains ambiguous. Germline V gives CDR1 DFQATT, CDR2 SNEGSKA (reference sequence). V was shortened by 6 bases and J by 0 bases, with 6 bases between the two germline ends. CDR3 size: 13 residues. The CDR3 DNA sequence: TGCAGTGCAGCTAGCTCTGGGGCCAACGTCCTGACTTTC. Translated: CSAASSGANVLTF.